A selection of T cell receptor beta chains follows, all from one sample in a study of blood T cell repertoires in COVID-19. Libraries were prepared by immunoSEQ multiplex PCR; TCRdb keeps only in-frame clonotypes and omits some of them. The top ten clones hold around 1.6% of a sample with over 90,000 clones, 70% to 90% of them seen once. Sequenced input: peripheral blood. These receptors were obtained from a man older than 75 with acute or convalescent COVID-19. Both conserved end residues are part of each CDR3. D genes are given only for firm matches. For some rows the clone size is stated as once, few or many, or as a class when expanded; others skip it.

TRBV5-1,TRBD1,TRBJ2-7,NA,CASSPTGGSYEQYF,TGCGCCAGCAGTCCTACAGGGGGGTCCTACGAGCAGTACTTC
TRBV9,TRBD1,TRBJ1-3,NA,CASSKLTGADSGNTIYF,TGTGCCAGCAGCAAGCTGACAGGGGCAGACTCTGGAAACACCATATATTTT
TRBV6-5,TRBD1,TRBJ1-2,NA,CASRTLQGAGGYTF,TGTGCCAGTCGGACCCTACAGGGGGCGGGGGGCTACACCTTC
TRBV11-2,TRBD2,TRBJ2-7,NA,CASSLGASGTYEQYF,TGTGCCAGCAGCTTGGGCGCTAGCGGGACCTACGAGCAGTACTTC
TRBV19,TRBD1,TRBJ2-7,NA,CASSRGQALEQYF,TGTGCCAGTAGTAGGGGACAGGCCTTGGAGCAGTACTTC
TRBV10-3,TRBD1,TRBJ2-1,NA,CAIRTGTGGSRDEQFF,TGTGCCATCAGAACCGGGACAGGGGGCTCTAGGGATGAGCAGTTCTTC
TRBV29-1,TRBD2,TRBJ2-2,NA,CSVRPAGGNTGELFF,TGCAGCGTTCGCCCAGCGGGAGGGAACACCGGGGAGCTGTTTTTT
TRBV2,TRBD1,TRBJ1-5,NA,CASSGQGGQPQHF,TGTGCCAGCAGCGGACAGGGAGGTCAGCCCCAGCATTTT
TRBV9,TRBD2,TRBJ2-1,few,CASSVAPGRGHEQFF,TGTGCCAGCAGCGTAGCCCCAGGGAGGGGCCATGAGCAGTTCTTC
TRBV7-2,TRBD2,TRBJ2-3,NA,CASSLALAGFTDTQYF,TGTGCCAGCAGCTTAGCCCTAGCGGGGTTCACAGATACGCAGTATTTT
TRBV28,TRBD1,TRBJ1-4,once,CASRGSGTGYEKLFF,TGTGCCAGCAGGGGATCAGGGACAGGTTATGAAAAACTGTTTTTT
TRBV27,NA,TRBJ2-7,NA,CASSRTEDFSYEQYF,TGTGCCAGCAGCAGGACAGAGGATTTCTCCTACGAGCAGTACTTC
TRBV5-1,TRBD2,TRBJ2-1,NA,CASSRRAGGNPNEQFF,TGCGCCAGCAGCCGGCGAGCGGGAGGGAATCCGAATGAGCAGTTCTTC
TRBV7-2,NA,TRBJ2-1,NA,CASSLVSRGNNEQFF,TGTGCCAGCAGCTTAGTATCGCGGGGCAACAATGAGCAGTTCTTC
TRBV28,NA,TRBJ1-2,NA,CASRFAAGLGGYTF,TGTGCCAGCAGGTTTGCGGCGGGGTTGGGCGGCTACACCTTC
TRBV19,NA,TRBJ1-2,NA,CASSPVLRNYGYTF,TGTGCCAGTTCGCCGGTCCTACGGAACTATGGCTACACCTTC
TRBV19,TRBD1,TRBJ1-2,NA,CASSPRRQGLKGGYTF,TGTGCCAGTAGTCCGAGAAGACAGGGGTTGAAGGGCGGCTACACCTTC
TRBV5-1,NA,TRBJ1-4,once,CASSDHRVGNEKLFF,TGCGCCAGCAGCGATCACAGGGTTGGGAATGAAAAACTGTTTTTT
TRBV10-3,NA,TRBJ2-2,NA,CAISDAGRDTGELFF,TGTGCCATCAGTGATGCGGGCAGAGACACCGGGGAGCTGTTTTTT
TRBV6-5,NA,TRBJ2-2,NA,CASSTDINTGELFF,TGTGCCAGCAGTACGGACATTAACACCGGGGAGCTGTTTTTT
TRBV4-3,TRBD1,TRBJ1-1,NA,CASSQDRGQGREAFF,TGCGCCAGCAGCCAAGACAGGGGACAGGGCCGTGAAGCTTTCTTT
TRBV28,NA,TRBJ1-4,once,CATRQSNEKLFF,TGTGCCACTAGACAGAGCAATGAAAAACTGTTTTTT
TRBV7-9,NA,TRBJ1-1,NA,CASSLAGGPTEAFF,TGTGCCAGCAGCTTAGCGGGGGGACCCACTGAAGCTTTCTTT
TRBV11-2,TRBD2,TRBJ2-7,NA,CASETLAGGQSEQYF,TGTGCCAGCGAGACTCTAGCGGGAGGCCAATCCGAGCAGTACTTC
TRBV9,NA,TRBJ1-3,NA,CASSAGGGDTGNTIYF,TGTGCCAGCAGCGCCGGGGGTGGGGATACTGGAAACACCATATATTTT
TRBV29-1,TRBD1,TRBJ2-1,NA,CSVFRQGLPYNEQFF,TGCAGCGTCTTTAGACAGGGCCTACCCTACAATGAGCAGTTCTTC
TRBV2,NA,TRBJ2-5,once,CASSETEETQYF,TGTGCCAGCAGTGAAACAGAAGAGACCCAGTACTTC
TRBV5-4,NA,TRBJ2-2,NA,CASSTTNTGELFF,TGTGCCAGCAGCACAACGAACACCGGGGAGCTGTTTTTT
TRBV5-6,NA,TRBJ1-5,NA,CASSPPGSRNQPQHF,TGTGCCAGCAGCCCGCCGGGGAGTAGGAATCAGCCCCAGCATTTT
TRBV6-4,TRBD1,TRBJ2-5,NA,CASSDRTGRGEETQYF,TGTGCCAGCAGTGACCGGACAGGGAGAGGGGAAGAGACCCAGTACTTC
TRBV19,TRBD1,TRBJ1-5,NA,CASSMYNGQGEPQHF,TGTGCCAGTAGTATGTATAATGGACAGGGAGAGCCCCAGCATTTT
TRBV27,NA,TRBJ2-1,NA,CASSLIPGSSYNEQFF,TGTGCCAGCAGTTTGATCCCGGGTAGCTCCTACAATGAGCAGTTCTTC
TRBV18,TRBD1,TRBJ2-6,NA,CASSPAGGNSGANVLTF,TGTGCCAGCTCACCGGCAGGGGGAAACTCTGGGGCCAACGTCCTGACTTTC
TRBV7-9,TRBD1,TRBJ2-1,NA,CASSLEDVRGQKFF,TGTGCCAGCAGCTTAGAAGACGTGAGGGGACAGAAGTTCTTC
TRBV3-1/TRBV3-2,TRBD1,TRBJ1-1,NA,CASSQETGGGTEAFF,TGTGCCAGCAGCCAAGAAACAGGGGGGGGCACTGAAGCTTTCTTT
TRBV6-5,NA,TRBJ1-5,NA,CASSSTRGPQHF,TGTGCCAGCAGTTCGACCCGGGGGCCCCAGCATTTT